The following is a T cell receptor beta chain sequence with its context. Its antigen remains unidentified. Reverse transcribed after extraction, RNA yielded cDNA as the sequencing template. Clones were sequenced by immunoSEQ multiplex PCR, and TCRdb holds only the in-frame ones, with some missing. The sample holds around 150,000 clones, less than 80% seen once. Treatment denoted: oral pan-JAK inhibitor, 5-10 mg twice daily. The data were obtained in a study of CD8+ T cells in alopecia areata. Whole-study results and caveats: Especially in alopecia totalis/universalis, lesional scalp showed greater clonality than normal scalp did. Scalp samples also contribute reads from the resident alphabeta T cells found in normal skin. Tofacitinib yielded significantly lower scalp clonality and fewer expanded CD8+ clones among the top 100. Since there was just one nonresponder, nobody can yet say how baseline CD8+ expansion ties to response.

CDR1 and CDR2 (germline): SGDLS, YYNGEE. The CDR3 extends over 15 amino acids. Deletions cut 3 bases from V and 6 bases from J, with 19 bases between. The genes are TRBV9 and TRBJ2-7; either TRBD1 or TRBD2 may supply D (5 bases each). The sample consisted of CD4+ T cells sorted from blood, taken at week 24, from a patient treated with tofacitinib. The clonotype originates from a human donor with alopecia areata. CDR3 amino acids: CASSGGMGTLGEQYF. DNA for the CDR3: TGTGCCAGCAGCGGCGGCATGGGGACCCTGGGCGAGCAGTACTTC.